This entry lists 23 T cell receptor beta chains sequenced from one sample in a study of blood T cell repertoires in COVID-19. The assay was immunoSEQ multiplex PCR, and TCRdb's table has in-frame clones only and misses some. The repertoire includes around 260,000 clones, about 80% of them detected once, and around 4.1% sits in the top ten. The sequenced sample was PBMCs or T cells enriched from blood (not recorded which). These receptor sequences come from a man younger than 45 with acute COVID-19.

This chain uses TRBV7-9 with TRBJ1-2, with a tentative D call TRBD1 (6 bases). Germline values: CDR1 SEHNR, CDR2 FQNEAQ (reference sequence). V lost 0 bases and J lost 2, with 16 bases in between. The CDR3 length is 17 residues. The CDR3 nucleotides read TGTGCCAGCAGCTTAGCGCTAACGGGACAACCAAACTATGGCTACACCTTC. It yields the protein CASSLALTGQPNYGYTF.

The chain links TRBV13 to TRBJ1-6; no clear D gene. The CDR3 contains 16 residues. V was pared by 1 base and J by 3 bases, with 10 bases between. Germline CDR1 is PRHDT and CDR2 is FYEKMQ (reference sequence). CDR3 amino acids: CASSLAPRNYNSPLHF. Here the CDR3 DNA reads TGTGCCAGCAGCTTAGCGCCGCGGAACTATAATTCACCCCTCCACTTT.

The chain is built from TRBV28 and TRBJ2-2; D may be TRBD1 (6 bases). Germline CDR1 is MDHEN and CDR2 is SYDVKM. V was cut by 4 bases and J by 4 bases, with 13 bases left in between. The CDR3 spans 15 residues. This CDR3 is CASSSTGSATGELFF. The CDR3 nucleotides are TGTGCCAGCAGTTCCACAGGGAGTGCCACCGGGGAGCTGTTTTTT.

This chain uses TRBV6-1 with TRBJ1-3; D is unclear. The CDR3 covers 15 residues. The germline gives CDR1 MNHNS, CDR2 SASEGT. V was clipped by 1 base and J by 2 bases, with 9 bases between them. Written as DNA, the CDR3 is TGTGCCAGCAGTGAAGGGAGGCAGGCTGGAAACACCATATATTTT. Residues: CASSEGRQAGNTIYF.

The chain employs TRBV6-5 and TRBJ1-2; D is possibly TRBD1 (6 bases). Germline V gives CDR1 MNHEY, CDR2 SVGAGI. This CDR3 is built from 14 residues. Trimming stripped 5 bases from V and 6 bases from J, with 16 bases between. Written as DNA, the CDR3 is TGTGCCAGCAGTCAGCGGACAGCGACCCATGGCTACACCTTC. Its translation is CASSQRTATHGYTF.

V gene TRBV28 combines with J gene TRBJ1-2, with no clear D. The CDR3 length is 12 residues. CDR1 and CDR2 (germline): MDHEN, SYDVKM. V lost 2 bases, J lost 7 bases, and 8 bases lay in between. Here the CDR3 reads CASSLPGGGYTF. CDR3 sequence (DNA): TGTGCCAGCAGTTTACCAGGAGGTGGCTACACCTTC.

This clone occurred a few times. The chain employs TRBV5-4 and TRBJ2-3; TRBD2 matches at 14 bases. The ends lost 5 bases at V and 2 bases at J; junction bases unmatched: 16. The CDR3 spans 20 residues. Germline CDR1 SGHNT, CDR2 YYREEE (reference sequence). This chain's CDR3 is CASRPGLAGATRTITDTQYF. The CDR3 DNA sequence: TGTGCCAGCAGACCGGGACTAGCGGGGGCCACTAGAACCATCACAGATACGCAGTATTTT. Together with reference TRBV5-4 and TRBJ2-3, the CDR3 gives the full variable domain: ETGVTQSPTHLIKTRGQQVTLRCSSQSGHNTVSWYQQALGQGPQFIFQYYREEENGRGNFPPRFSGLQFPNYSSELNVNALELDDSALYLCASRPGLAGATRTITDTQYFGPGTRLTVL.

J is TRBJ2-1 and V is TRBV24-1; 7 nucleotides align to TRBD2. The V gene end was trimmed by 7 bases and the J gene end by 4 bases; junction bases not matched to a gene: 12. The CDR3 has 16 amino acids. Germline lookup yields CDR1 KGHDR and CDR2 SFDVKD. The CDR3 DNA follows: TGTGCCACCAGAGCAGGCGGGAGCGGGGTTTACAATGAGCAGTTCTTC. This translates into CATRAGGSGVYNEQFF.

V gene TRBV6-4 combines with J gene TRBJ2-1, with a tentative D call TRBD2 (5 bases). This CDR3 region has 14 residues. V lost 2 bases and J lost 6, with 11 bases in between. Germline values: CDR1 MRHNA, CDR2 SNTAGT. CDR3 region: CASSDRGPGNEQFF. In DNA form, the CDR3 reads TGTGCCAGCAGTGACCGCGGGCCCGGCAATGAGCAGTTCTTC.

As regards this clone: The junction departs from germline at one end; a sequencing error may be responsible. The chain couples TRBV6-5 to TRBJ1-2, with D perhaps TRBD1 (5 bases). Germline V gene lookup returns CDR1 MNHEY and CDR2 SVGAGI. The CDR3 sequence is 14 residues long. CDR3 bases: TGTGCCAGCAGTAACTCAAGGGGTTCGGAAGGCTACACCTTC. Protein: CASSNSRGSEGYTF.

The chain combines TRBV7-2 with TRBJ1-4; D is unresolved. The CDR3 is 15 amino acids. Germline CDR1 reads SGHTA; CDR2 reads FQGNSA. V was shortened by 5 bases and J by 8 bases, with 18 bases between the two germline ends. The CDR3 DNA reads TGTGCCAGCAGCCCAGCGGGAGCCACCCCCGAAAAACTGTTTTTT. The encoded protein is CASSPAGATPEKLFF.

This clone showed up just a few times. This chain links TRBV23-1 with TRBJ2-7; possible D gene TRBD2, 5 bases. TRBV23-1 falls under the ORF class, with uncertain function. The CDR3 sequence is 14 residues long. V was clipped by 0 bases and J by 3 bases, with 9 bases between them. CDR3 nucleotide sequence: TGCGCCAGCAGTCAATCATCAGGACTCTACGAGCAGTACGTC. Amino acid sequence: CASSQSSGLYEQYV.

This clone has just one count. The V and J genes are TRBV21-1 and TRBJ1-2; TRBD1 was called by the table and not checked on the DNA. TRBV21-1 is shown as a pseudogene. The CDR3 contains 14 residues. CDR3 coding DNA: TGTGCCAGCAGCAAAGAGCGACAGGGTAATGGCTACACCTTC. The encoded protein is CASSKERQGNGYTF.

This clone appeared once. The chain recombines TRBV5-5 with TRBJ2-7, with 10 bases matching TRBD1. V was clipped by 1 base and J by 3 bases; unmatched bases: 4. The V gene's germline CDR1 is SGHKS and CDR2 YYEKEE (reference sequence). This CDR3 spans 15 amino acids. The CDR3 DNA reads TGTGCCAGCAGCTTGTTAGGGACAGGGGTCTACGAGCAGTACGTC. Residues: CASSLLGTGVYEQYV.

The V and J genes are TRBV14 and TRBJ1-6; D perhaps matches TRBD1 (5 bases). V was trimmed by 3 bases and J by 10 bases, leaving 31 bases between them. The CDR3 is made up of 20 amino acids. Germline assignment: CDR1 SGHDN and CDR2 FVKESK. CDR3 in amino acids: CASSQIKRIPGLGWMSPLHF. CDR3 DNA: TGTGCCAGCAGCCAGATTAAACGTATTCCGGGACTAGGGTGGATGTCACCCCTCCACTTT.

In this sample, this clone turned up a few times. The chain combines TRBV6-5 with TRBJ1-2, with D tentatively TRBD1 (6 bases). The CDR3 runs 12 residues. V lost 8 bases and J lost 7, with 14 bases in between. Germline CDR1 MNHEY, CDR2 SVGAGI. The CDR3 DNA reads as TGTGCCAGCCTACACAGGGTATCTGGCTACACCTTC. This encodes CASLHRVSGYTF.

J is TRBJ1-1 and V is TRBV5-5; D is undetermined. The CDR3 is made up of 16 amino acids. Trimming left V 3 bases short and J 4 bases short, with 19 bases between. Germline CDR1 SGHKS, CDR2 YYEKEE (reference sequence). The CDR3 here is CASSSSVPPVGTEAFF. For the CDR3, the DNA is TGTGCCAGCAGCTCGAGTGTCCCCCCGGTCGGCACTGAAGCTTTCTTT.

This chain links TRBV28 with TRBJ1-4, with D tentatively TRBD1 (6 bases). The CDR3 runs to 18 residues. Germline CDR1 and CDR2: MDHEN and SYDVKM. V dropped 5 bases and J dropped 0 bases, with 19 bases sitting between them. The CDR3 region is CASSPRGRKPTTNEKLFF. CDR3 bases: TGTGCCAGCAGTCCCAGGGGCAGGAAGCCTACAACTAATGAAAAACTGTTTTTT.

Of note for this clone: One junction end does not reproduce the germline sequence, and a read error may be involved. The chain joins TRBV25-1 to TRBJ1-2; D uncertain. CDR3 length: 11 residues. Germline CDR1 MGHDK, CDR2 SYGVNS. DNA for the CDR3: TGTGCCACCAGTGGAGTGTATGGCTACACCTTC. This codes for CATSGVYGYTF.

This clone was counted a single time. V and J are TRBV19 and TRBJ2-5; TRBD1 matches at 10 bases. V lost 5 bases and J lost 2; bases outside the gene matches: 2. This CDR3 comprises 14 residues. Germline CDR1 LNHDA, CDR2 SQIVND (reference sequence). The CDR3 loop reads CASSVGQGQETQYF. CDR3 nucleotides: TGTGCCAGTAGTGTGGGACAGGGGCAAGAGACCCAGTACTTC.

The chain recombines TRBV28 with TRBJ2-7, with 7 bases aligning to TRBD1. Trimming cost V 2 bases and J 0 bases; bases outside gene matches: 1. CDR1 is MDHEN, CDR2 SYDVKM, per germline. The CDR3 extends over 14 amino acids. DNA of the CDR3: TGTGCCAGCAGTTTAGGGACAGCCTCCTACGAGCAGTACGTC. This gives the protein CASSLGTASYEQYV.

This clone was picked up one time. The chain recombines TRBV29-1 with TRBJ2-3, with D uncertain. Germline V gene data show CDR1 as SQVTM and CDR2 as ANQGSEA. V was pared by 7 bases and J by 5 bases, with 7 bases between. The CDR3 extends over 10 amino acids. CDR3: CSGRQDTQYF. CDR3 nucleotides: TGCAGCGGCCGACAAGATACGCAGTATTTT.

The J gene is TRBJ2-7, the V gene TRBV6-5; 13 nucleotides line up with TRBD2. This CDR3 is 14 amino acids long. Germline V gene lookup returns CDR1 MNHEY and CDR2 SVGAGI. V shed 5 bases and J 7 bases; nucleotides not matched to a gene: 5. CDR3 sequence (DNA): TGTGCCAGCAGTCCACTAGCGGGGGGGCGGGAGCAGTACGTC. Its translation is CASSPLAGGREQYV.